A single sample gave rise to the 27 T cell receptor beta chains below, sequenced in a study of tumor and adjacent non-tumor tissue in lung cancer (dated by TCRdb to 2016 to 2019). RNA was isolated from bulk, unsorted tissue, and RNA quality was assessed with a NanoDrop ND-1000 and an Agilent 2100. Distant non-tumor tissue taken more than 3 cm from the tumor edge was used as the normal lung sample. Receptor amplification or capture employed multiplex PCR. The sequencer listed for this sample is Illumina HiSeq 2500. TCRbeta libraries were constructed through three rounds of nested PCR with primers (Table S4) according to protocols adapted from ARM-PCR. TCRdb ran its own pipeline on the public reads, namely fastp trimming at Q25 and MiXCR clone calling, and kept in-frame beta chains. Each entry is one CDR3 protein sequence, shown with its most common DNA and genes. This sample is represented by 60,000 to 85,000 distinct CDR3 sequences; approximately 82% of them were singletons. The ten largest clonotypes hold almost 40% of the sample.

Sequences were obtained from distant non-tumor lung tissue. All receptors derive from an older man with non-small cell lung cancer.

Points on this clonotype: The final CDR3 position lacks the conserved phenylalanine or tryptophan, pointing to a likely read error. The rearrangement joins TRBV6-5 to TRBJ2-6; 7 bases align to TRBD1. The CDR3 totals 17 residues. The germline V gene encodes CDR1 MNHEY and CDR2 SVGAGI. With V trimmed by 4 bases and J by 0 bases, 6 bases remained unmatched. This chain's CDR3 is CASSFGTEGSGANVLTL. In nucleotides, the CDR3 is TGTGCCAGCAGTTTCGGGACAGAGGGCTCTGGGGCCAACGTCCTGACTCTC.

This clonotype appeared a few times. The CDR3 does not end in the conserved phenylalanine or tryptophan, so this is likely a read error. The chain carries TRBV6-1 and TRBJ2-7, with D perhaps TRBD1 or TRBD2 (5 bases each). The CDR3 has 12 residues. Germline CDR1 MNHNS, CDR2 SASEGT. V lost 11 bases and J 7 bases, leaving 18 bases between the germline ends. CDR3 sequence: CACKGSTGEQYS. Here the CDR3 DNA reads TGTGCCTGCAAGGGGAGCACAGGTGAGCAGTACTCC.

The chain couples TRBV29-1 to TRBJ2-7, with 7 nucleotides matching TRBD1. The V gene's germline CDR1 is SQVTM and CDR2 ANQGSEA. The CDR3 extends over 12 amino acids. This chain's CDR3 is CSLGQGAYEQYF. DNA of the CDR3: TGCAGTCTCGGGCAGGGGGCCTACGAGCAGTACTTC.

Concerning this clonotype: This may come from a read error, since a much larger clone is one base off. The V call is TRBV20-1, the J call TRBJ2-1; D unclear. Germline V CDR1 and CDR2: DFQATT, SNEGSKA (reference sequence). This CDR3 is built from 15 residues. The CDR3 DNA reads as TGCAGTGCTAGAGACCCCGCCCGGACCAGCAATGAGCAGTCCTTC. It codes for CSARDPARTSNEQSF.

Remarks on this clonotype: Because the CDR3 is missing its conserved closing phenylalanine or tryptophan, this is likely a read error. The gene calls are TRBV29-1 and TRBJ1-1; D is undetermined. This CDR3 is 15 amino acids long. The germline V gene has CDR1 SQVTM and CDR2 ANQGSEA. The CDR3 DNA follows: TGCAGTGTCGACACCTTGCAGGCAGCGAACACTGAAGCTTTCTCT. Translation: CSVDTLQAANTEAFS.

This clonotype was counted only a few times. The chain couples TRBV4-1 to TRBJ1-6; D may be TRBD1 (6 bases). CDR3 length equals 15 residues. The ends were cut back, 7 bases at V and 11 bases at J, with 21 bases in the middle. Germline V gives CDR1 MGHRA, CDR2 YSYEKL. This CDR3 reads CASNHTGPLQPPLHF. The DNA for the CDR3 is TGCGCCAGCAACCATACAGGGCCCCTTCAGCCACCCCTCCACTTT.

In regard to this clonotype: A junction boundary mismatches the germline segment, possibly from a read error. The V call is TRBV7-9, the J call TRBJ2-3; D might be TRBD1 or TRBD2, each matching 5 bases. Germline CDR1 SEHNR, CDR2 FQNEAQ (reference sequence). This CDR3 region has 12 residues. The CDR3 DNA follows: TGTCCCAGCTCGGGGCATGCAGATACGCAGTATTTT. This sequence encodes CPSSGHADTQYF.

Note on this clonotype: A much larger clone sits a single nucleotide away, making a read error possible. This chain links TRBV5-4 with TRBJ2-4, with 13 bases aligning to TRBD2. Trimming cost V 3 bases and J 3 bases; bases outside gene matches: 6. The CDR3 runs to 17 residues. CDR1 is SGHNT, CDR2 YYREEE, per germline (reference sequence). Here the CDR3 DNA reads TGTGCCAGCAGCTGGGGACTAGCGGGATGGGGCAAAAACATTCAGTACTTC. The encoded protein is CASSWGLAGWGKNIQYF.

Details on this clonotype: Sequence at one end of the junction differs from germline and may be a read error. The genes are TRBV4-2 and TRBJ1-2, with a tentative D call TRBD1 (5 bases). The CDR3 contains 18 residues. The V gene's germline CDR1 is LGHNA and CDR2 YNFKEQ. As DNA, the CDR3 is TGTGCCATCAGCCCATGGCGGTACAGCTTTATTCGGGGGTATGGCTACACCTTC. It encodes CAISPWRYSFIRGYGYTF.

Notes on this clonotype: A single base separates this from a much larger clone, so it may be a read error. V and J are TRBV5-6 and TRBJ2-1; no firm D call. This CDR3 contains 16 residues. The germline V gene encodes CDR1 SGHDT and CDR2 YYEEEE. Trimming removed 4 bases from V and 0 bases from J, with 14 bases in between. The chain's CDR3 is CASSLEASASYNEQFF. CDR3 DNA: TGTGCCAGCAGCCTTGAGGCCAGTGCCTCCTACAATGAGCAGTTCTTC.

CDR3 sequence: CASTSMGPTARTGELFF. The DNA for the CDR3 is TGTGCCAGCACCTCCATGGGCCCGACAGCAAGGACCGGGGAGCTGTTTTTT. The genes are TRBV7-9 and TRBJ2-2, with TRBD1 as a possible D gene (5 bases). Trimming stripped 7 bases from V and 5 bases from J, with 23 bases between. This CDR3 spans 17 amino acids. The germline V gene has CDR1 SEHNR and CDR2 FQNEAQ (reference sequence).

By share of the sample, this clonotype is medium-sized (0.01 to 0.1%). The rearrangement uses TRBV20-1 and TRBJ1-3; D possibly corresponds to TRBD1 (6 bases). The CDR3 is 14 residues long. V was pared by 2 bases and J by 4 bases, with 12 bases between. Germline lookup yields CDR1 DFQATT and CDR2 SNEGSKA (reference sequence). This CDR3 is CSARQGNSGNTIYF. The CDR3 bases are TGCAGTGCTAGACAGGGGAATTCAGGAAACACCATATATTTT.

This clonotype was seen only a few times. Since a much larger clone is just one base distant, this may be a read error. The gene calls are TRBV6-1 and TRBJ2-6; the match to TRBD1 covers 8 bases. The V gene's germline CDR1 is MNHNS and CDR2 SASEGT. The CDR3 sequence is 17 residues long. The V gene end was trimmed by 10 bases and the J gene end by 0 bases; junction bases not matched to a gene: 11. CDR3 region: CANRGRGGYSGANVLTF. CDR3 bases: TGTGCCAACAGGGGGAGAGGCGGATACTCTGGGGCCAACGTCCTGACTTTC.

Turning to this clonotype: A much larger clone lies one base from this, so it may be a read error. This chain uses TRBV28 with TRBJ1-4; 9 bases match TRBD1. The CDR3 runs 16 residues. V lost 5 bases, J lost 8 bases, and 12 bases stayed unmatched. CDR1 is MDHEN and CDR2 is SYDVKM in the germline V gene. The CDR3 loop reads CASSTTTGGVGEKLFF. The CDR3 coding sequence is TGTGCCAGCAGTACGACCACAGGGGGCGTAGGAGAAAAACTGTTTTTT. Filled out from reference TRBV28 and TRBJ1-4, the complete variable domain reads DVKVTQSSRYLVKRTGEKVFLECVQDMDHENMFWYRQDPGLGLRLIYFSYDVKMKEKGDIPEGYSVSREKKERFSLILESASTNQTSMYLCASSTTTGGVGEKLFFGSGTQLSVL.

As regards this clonotype: The conserved phenylalanine or tryptophan is not found at the CDR3 terminus, so this likely reflects a read error. V usage is TRBV6-1 and J usage is TRBJ1-5, with D maybe TRBD1 (6 bases). CDR3 length equals 17 residues. The germline V gene encodes CDR1 MNHNS and CDR2 SASEGT. The CDR3 here is CASSEIRDNLGNQPQHL. The DNA of the CDR3 is TGTGCCAGCAGTGAAATTCGGGACAATCTTGGCAATCAGCCACAGCATCTT.

Comments on this clonotype: The conserved final phenylalanine or tryptophan is absent from the CDR3, which likely points to a read error. Because the CDR3's place on the DNA is in doubt, the DNA is left out and the CDR3 is given as listed by TCRdb. The chain combines TRBV10-3 with TRBJ1-1; TRBD1 was called by the table and not checked on the DNA. The CDR3 has 15 residues if both end residues are counted. Germline values: CDR1 ENHRY, CDR2 SYGVKD. The CDR3 region is CAISDLGQDMSEACL.

This clonotype was seen a few times. One junction end does not reproduce the germline sequence, and a read error may be involved. The chain combines TRBV20-1 with TRBJ1-2, with 9 bases aligning to TRBD1. Germline V lookup: CDR1 DFQATT, CDR2 SNEGSKA (reference sequence). This CDR3 is built from 13 residues. The CDR3 DNA follows: TGCAGTGCTCGCACAGGGGGCAGATATGACTACACCTTC. Its translation is CSARTGGRYDYTF.

On this clonotype itself: A read error may explain this, as a much larger clone is one base away. V gene TRBV5-4 combines with J gene TRBJ1-1, with no clear D. The CDR3 is 15 residues long. Germline lookup yields CDR1 SGHNT and CDR2 YYREEE (reference sequence). The CDR3 region is CASSSPKGENTEAIF. CDR3 nucleotides: TGTGCCAGCAGCTCACCCAAGGGAGAGAACACTGAAGCTATCTTT.

This clonotype was counted only a few times. A much larger clone lies one base from this, so it may be a read error. The genes are TRBV29-1 and TRBJ1-2; D call uncertain. The CDR3 length is 11 residues. The germline CDR1 and CDR2 sequences are SQVTM and ANQGSEA. The CDR3 nucleotides are TGCTGCGTCCGGGCCAACGATGGCTACACCTTC. As protein: CCVRANDGYTF.

For this clonotype: Relative to the germline gene, one junction end is altered; a read error may explain this. The J gene is TRBJ2-1, the V gene TRBV29-1; TRBD1 or TRBD2 may be the D gene (5 bases each). Germline CDR1 is SQVTM and CDR2 is ANQGSEA. The CDR3 totals 13 residues. For the CDR3, the DNA is TGTAGCGTTGGAGGTGTAGGGACGAATGAGCAGTTCTTC. Amino acids: CSVGGVGTNEQFF.

A note on this clonotype: The final CDR3 position lacks the conserved phenylalanine or tryptophan, pointing to a likely read error. V and J are TRBV4-3 and TRBJ2-1; 9 bases are a match to TRBD1. The CDR3 covers 15 residues. Germline V lookup: CDR1 LGHNA, CDR2 YSLEER. For the CDR3, the DNA is TGCGTCAGCAGCCCCGGGACAGGGACCTACAATGAGCAGTTCTAC. The encoded protein is CVSSPGTGTYNEQFY.

As concerns this clonotype: Relative to the germline gene, one junction end is altered; a read error may explain this. V usage is TRBV4-2 and J usage is TRBJ1-3; perhaps TRBD1 as D (5 bases). Per germline, CDR1 LGHNA and CDR2 YNFKEQ. This CDR3 is built from 18 residues. The CDR3 region has the DNA TGTGCTAGCAGCCTGTCGGTTGGGGGGTCGAGCTCTAGAAACACCATATATTTT. Protein sequence: CASSLSVGGSSSRNTIYF.

A remark on this clonotype: The conserved closing phenylalanine or tryptophan is absent in this CDR3, likely reflecting a read error. The chain couples TRBV30 to TRBJ1-1; TRBD1 is a possible D gene (5 bases). This CDR3 contains 14 residues. The V end was cut by 5 bases, the J end by 1 base, with 14 bases between. Germline assignment: CDR1 GTSNPN and CDR2 SVGIG (reference sequence). CDR3 bases: TGTGCCTGGTTACGGGACGTACGGAACACTGAAGCTTTCTCT. This encodes CAWLRDVRNTEAFS.

Only a few counts were recorded for this clonotype. It may be a read error: a sequence one base away is much more abundant. No DNA is shown, since the ends of the CDR3 on it are uncertain; the CDR3 is the one TCRdb lists. The CDR3 sequence is CSVGSGNFYGYAF. The chain combines TRBV29-1 with TRBJ1-2; the table's D gene call, TRBD1, was not cross checked with the DNA. Including both end residues, the CDR3 is 13 amino acids long. Germline lookup yields CDR1 SQVTM and CDR2 ANQGSEA.

The V and J genes are TRBV20-1 and TRBJ2-7; 9 bases fit TRBD2. The CDR3 length is 15 residues. Looked up from germline, CDR1 is DFQATT and CDR2 is SNEGSKA (reference sequence). The CDR3 region has the DNA TGCGGTATTAGAGAAGGACTAGCGTGGACCTACGAGCAGTACTTC. Translated, it gives CGIREGLAWTYEQYF.

This clonotype was observed a few times. The germline gene is not matched at one end of the junction; a read error may be the cause. The chain has TRBV4-3 and TRBJ2-7; D gene ambiguous. Germline lookup yields CDR1 LGHNA and CDR2 YSLEER. The CDR3 extends over 14 amino acids. CDR3 sequence: CASGQGQAFYEQYF. In DNA form, the CDR3 reads TGCGCCAGCGGCCAAGGGCAGGCCTTCTATGAGCAGTACTTC.

V is TRBV7-9 and J is TRBJ2-5; the D gene could be TRBD1 or TRBD2 (5 bases each). Trimming pared 11 bases from V and 4 bases from J, leaving 23 bases between. This CDR3 region has 15 residues. Germline CDR1 is SEHNR and CDR2 is FQNEAQ (reference sequence). The CDR3, as DNA: TGTGCCGCCAGCTTAGTCGTGAGGGGCCGAGAGACCCAGTACTTC. This translates into CAASLVVRGRETQYF.